The clone carrying this T cell receptor beta chain was observed a single time. This sample was taken from a study of blood T cell repertoires in COVID-19. Study-wide background: PBMCs, B-cell-depleted T cells, or T cells provided the cDNA or gDNA that made up the material.

Study processing details: Quantification of nucleated cells was approximated via reference gene primer amplification. Clones were read by immunoSEQ multiplex PCR, and TCRdb kept only the in-frame ones, dropping some. The DNA was the basis for D and trimming; V, J and clone size are from that table. The sample includes some 150,000 clones, about 80% seen only once; the top ten take roughly 9.1%. Germline values: CDR1 KGHSH, CDR2 LQKENI. The CDR3 runs to 14 residues. Trimming removed 3 bases at V and 1 base at J, with 7 bases between. The V and J genes are TRBV18 and TRBJ1-3; D remains ambiguous. The material sequenced was peripheral blood. The TCR sequence derives from a woman aged 70-85 years with acute or convalescent COVID-19. Here the CDR3 DNA reads TGTGCCAGCTCACCCGAGCCGTCTGGAAACACCATATATTTT. Translation gives CASSPEPSGNTIYF.